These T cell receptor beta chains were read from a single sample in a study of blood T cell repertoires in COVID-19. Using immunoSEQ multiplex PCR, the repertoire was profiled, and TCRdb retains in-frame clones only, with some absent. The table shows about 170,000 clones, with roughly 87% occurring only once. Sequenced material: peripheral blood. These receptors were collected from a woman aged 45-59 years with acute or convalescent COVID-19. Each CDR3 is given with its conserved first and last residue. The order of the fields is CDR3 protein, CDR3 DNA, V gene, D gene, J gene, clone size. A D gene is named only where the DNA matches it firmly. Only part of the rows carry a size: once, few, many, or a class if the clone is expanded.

CASSPTGLAKNTQYF	TGTGCCAGCAGCCCAACGGGACTAGCGAAAAATACGCAGTATTTT	TRBV7-3	TRBD2	TRBJ2-3	NA
CASSQGGHGGYTF	TGCGCCAGCAGCCAAGGGGGACACGGTGGCTACACCTTC	TRBV4-1	NA	TRBJ1-2	NA
CASSYSVLRVSYEQYF	TGTGCCAGCAGTTACTCCGTGCTAAGAGTCTCCTACGAGCAGTACTTC	TRBV6-5	NA	TRBJ2-7	NA
CASTRQGGSYNEQFF	TGTGCCAGCACCCGACAGGGGGGATCCTACAATGAGCAGTTCTTC	TRBV9	TRBD1	TRBJ2-1	once
CASSPPAGNYGYTF	TGTGCCAGCAGCCCCCCCGCAGGGAACTATGGCTACACCTTC	TRBV7-2	NA	TRBJ1-2	NA
CASSQARYQETQYF	TGTGCCAGCAGCCAAGCCCGGTACCAAGAGACCCAGTACTTC	TRBV3-1/TRBV3-2	NA	TRBJ2-5	NA
CASSFRSKAGYTF	TGTGCCAGCAGCTTCAGGTCTAAGGCTGGCTACACCTTC	TRBV7-2	NA	TRBJ1-2	NA
CASSLAGYTEAFF	TGTGCCAGCAGCTTAGCAGGTTACACTGAAGCTTTCTTT	TRBV11-2	NA	TRBJ1-1	NA
CASSLGQSYGYTF	TGTGCCAGCAGCTTGGGACAGAGCTATGGCTACACCTTC	TRBV5-6	NA	TRBJ1-2	NA
CASSSRQGALGETQYF	TGTGCCAGCAGCTCTCGACAGGGGGCCCTAGGGGAGACCCAGTACTTC	TRBV9	TRBD1	TRBJ2-5	NA
CASSFRGNQPQHF	TGTGCCAGCAGTTTTCGGGGAAATCAGCCCCAGCATTTT	TRBV27	NA	TRBJ1-5	NA
CASSLRDSGQMNTEAFF	TGTGCCAGCAGTCTCCGGGACAGCGGCCAAATGAACACTGAAGCTTTCTTT	TRBV6-6	TRBD1	TRBJ1-1	NA
CASSHSGGRSQETQYF	TGTGCCAGCAGCCACTCTGGCGGGAGAAGCCAAGAGACCCAGTACTTC	TRBV3-1/TRBV3-2	TRBD2	TRBJ2-5	NA
CASSPVGTGHEQFF	TGTGCCAGCTCACCAGTTGGGACAGGGCATGAGCAGTTCTTC	TRBV18	TRBD1	TRBJ2-1	NA
CASSQELPNPGQGRTQYF	TGCGCCAGCAGCCAAGAGCTGCCCAATCCGGGACAGGGACGTACGCAGTATTTT	TRBV4-3	TRBD1	TRBJ2-3	once
CASSLVRAGEQFF	TGTGCCAGCAGCTTGGTCAGGGCTGGTGAGCAGTTCTTC	TRBV5-6	NA	TRBJ2-1	NA
CASSLAGAETQYF	TGTGCCAGCAGCTTAGCAGGAGCGGAGACCCAGTACTTC	TRBV7-8	NA	TRBJ2-5	NA
CASRPAGTALKAFF	TGTGCCAGCAGGCCAGCCGGGACAGCACTTAAAGCTTTCTTT	TRBV28	TRBD1	TRBJ1-1	NA
CASSGGQGAKLFF	TGTGCCAGCAGCGGTGGACAGGGGGCAAAACTGTTTTTT	TRBV13	TRBD1	TRBJ1-4	NA
CAWTPGQGSNEKLFF	TGTGCCTGGACCCCGGGACAGGGTTCTAATGAAAAACTGTTTTTT	TRBV30	TRBD1	TRBJ1-4	NA
CAGQVAIDTQYF	TGTGCGGGGCAGGTCGCAATTGATACGCAGTATTTT	TRBV12-3/TRBV12-4	NA	TRBJ2-3	NA
CATLRDTTLRQETQYF	TGTGCCACCCTGAGAGATACTACCCTCAGACAAGAGACCCAGTACTTC	TRBV7-9	NA	TRBJ2-5	NA
CASSPGWRTEAFF	TGTGCCAGCAGTCCCGGTTGGAGGACTGAAGCTTTCTTT	TRBV6-5	NA	TRBJ1-1	few
CATSRDVQGNYGYTF	TGTGCCACCAGCAGAGACGTGCAGGGGAACTATGGCTACACCTTC	TRBV15	NA	TRBJ1-2	NA
CASSIEEALAPLHF	TGTGCCAGTAGTATAGAAGAGGCCTTGGCACCCCTCCACTTT	TRBV19	NA	TRBJ1-6	NA
CAWRPRDREYQPQHF	TGTGCCTGGAGACCACGAGACAGGGAGTATCAGCCCCAGCATTTT	TRBV30	TRBD1	TRBJ1-5	NA
CAISESDRFSGYTF	TGTGCCATCAGTGAGTCTGACAGGTTTAGTGGCTACACCTTC	TRBV10-3	NA	TRBJ1-2	NA
CASSSASGGAPREQFF	TGTGCCAGCAGTTCTGCTAGCGGGGGGGCCCCTCGGGAGCAGTTCTTC	TRBV6-5	TRBD2	TRBJ2-1	NA
CASSVGEAGGVYGYTF	TGTGCCAGCAGCGTAGGAGAGGCAGGGGGCGTCTATGGCTACACCTTC	TRBV9	TRBD1	TRBJ1-2	NA
CASSFAGGRDTQYF	TGCGCCAGCAGCTTCGCGGGGGGACGAGATACGCAGTATTTT	TRBV5-1	TRBD2	TRBJ2-3	NA
CASSLAGGGLTEAFF	TGTGCCAGCAGCTTAGCTGGCGGGGGGCTCACTGAAGCTTTCTTT	TRBV7-2	NA	TRBJ1-1	once
CASSLRYPNTGELFF	TGTGCCAGCAGCTTACGGTACCCGAACACCGGGGAGCTGTTTTTT	TRBV11-2	NA	TRBJ2-2	NA
CACRDRVVDTQYF	TGTGCCTGTCGGGACAGGGTGGTCGATACGCAGTATTTT	TRBV19	TRBD1	TRBJ2-3	NA
CASRSTGLGGYTF	TGTGCCAGCAGATCGACAGGGTTGGGTGGCTACACCTTC	TRBV27	TRBD1	TRBJ1-2	NA
CASSFSSDTDTQYF	TGTGCCAGCAGCTTCTCTAGCGACACAGATACGCAGTATTTT	TRBV5-5	NA	TRBJ2-3	NA
CASSTTSDQPQHF	TGTGCCAGCAGCACTACCTCTGATCAGCCCCAGCATTTT	TRBV7-9	NA	TRBJ1-5	NA
CAWSDGGSSYNEQFF	TGTGCCTGGAGTGATGGGGGCTCTTCCTACAATGAGCAGTTCTTC	TRBV30	NA	TRBJ2-1	NA
CASSIGGRGEQFF	TGTGCCAGTAGTATAGGGGGGCGAGGTGAGCAGTTCTTC	TRBV19	NA	TRBJ2-1	once
CASSSRQGAWNEQFF	TGTGCCAGCAGCTCTCGACAGGGGGCATGGAATGAGCAGTTCTTC	TRBV7-2	TRBD1	TRBJ2-1	NA
CASSQTGGFTEAFF	TGTGCCAGCAGCCAAACAGGGGGCTTTACTGAAGCTTTCTTT	TRBV7-2	TRBD1	TRBJ1-1	once
CSASWRGQDTIYF	TGCAGTGCTAGTTGGAGGGGGCAGGACACCATATATTTT	TRBV20-1	TRBD1	TRBJ1-3	NA
CSVATGQGQPQHF	TGCAGCGTTGCCACGGGACAGGGGCAGCCCCAGCATTTT	TRBV29-1	TRBD1	TRBJ1-5	NA
CASSPNDGGAWDEQFF	TGTGCCAGCTCACCAAATGACGGGGGGGCCTGGGATGAGCAGTTCTTC	TRBV18	TRBD2	TRBJ2-1	NA
CASSSPGKNIQYF	TGCGCCAGCAGCTCCCCAGGGAAAAACATTCAGTACTTC	TRBV5-1	NA	TRBJ2-4	NA
CASSLRGPTDGYGYTF	TGTGCCAGCAGTTTAAGGGGTCCCACGGACGGCTATGGCTACACCTTC	TRBV27	NA	TRBJ1-2	NA
CASSPGQGFDGYTF	TGCGCCAGCAGCCCCGGACAGGGTTTTGATGGCTACACCTTC	TRBV4-3	TRBD1	TRBJ1-2	NA
CASSVEQNTEAFF	TGTGCCAGCAGCGTTGAGCAGAACACTGAAGCTTTCTTT	TRBV9	NA	TRBJ1-1	NA
CAISGPWAGAQSYEQYF	TGTGCCATCAGTGGCCCTTGGGCGGGGGCCCAGAGCTACGAGCAGTACTTC	TRBV10-3	NA	TRBJ2-7	once
CASSPPGGIDEQFF	TGTGCCAGCTCACCACCGGGGGGGATCGATGAGCAGTTCTTC	TRBV18	TRBD2	TRBJ2-1	NA
CASSEEWGLSNQPQHF	TGTGCCAGCAGTGAAGAATGGGGGCTCAGCAATCAGCCCCAGCATTTT	TRBV6-1	NA	TRBJ1-5	few
CASSPHLWRGGRDTQYF	TGTGCCAGTAGCCCTCACCTCTGGCGGGGGGGCAGAGATACGCAGTATTTT	TRBV19	TRBD2	TRBJ2-3	few
CASSETDRHEQYF	TGTGCCAGCAGTGAAACAGATCGTCACGAGCAGTACTTC	TRBV2	NA	TRBJ2-7	NA
CASRSSGTGNTIYF	TGTGCCAGTAGATCTTCCGGGACTGGAAACACCATATATTTT	TRBV19	NA	TRBJ1-3	NA
CASSQVPLAGAYNEQFF	TGTGCCAGCAGCCAAGTTCCCCTAGCGGGGGCCTACAATGAGCAGTTCTTC	TRBV3-1/TRBV3-2	TRBD2	TRBJ2-1	NA
CASSSRSQNLIGNTIYF	TGTGCCAGCAGCTCGAGGTCCCAGAACCTCATTGGAAACACCATATATTTT	TRBV7-6	NA	TRBJ1-3	NA